This T cell receptor beta chain stems from a study of T cells in Graves' hyperthyroidism and ophthalmopathy. Amplified TCR beta CDR3 regions derived from RNA transcripts. First-round RT-PCR with HTBI primers amplified the TCR CDR3 region. TCRdb re-called the multiplex PCR reads through MiXCR, storing one row per CDR3 protein. This table has fewer than 750,000 distinct CDR3 sequences, approximately 14% appearing once. This clonotype was seen a handful of times. The V end lost 4 bases, the J end lost 2 bases, and 12 bases lay between the germline ends. This CDR3 spans 13 amino acids. Germline CDR1 is SQVTM and CDR2 is ANQGSEA.

Specimen: blood. The origin of this receptor is a woman aged 45 to 65 with Graves' ophthalmopathy. This rearrangement joins TRBV29-1 to TRBJ2-7; D may be TRBD1 or TRBD2 (5 bases each). CDR3 nucleotide sequence: TGCAGCGTTGTGGCAGGGACCACCTACGAGCAGTACTTC. This encodes CSVVAGTTYEQYF.